This T cell receptor beta chain was recorded in a study of T cell responses to AZD1222 COVID-19 vaccine. Study observations and caveats: Just a handful of people given AZD1222 tested seropositive at baseline. Dominant at 160-218 and 743-854, vaccine-associated CD4 TCRs also spanned spike.

The data were produced by immunoSEQ multiplex PCR, yet TCRdb's version contains in-frame clones alone and is incomplete. The profile shows about 96,000 clones, around nine tenths of them singletons. With respect to this clone: Its cognate antigen is unknown.

Sequenced material: peripheral blood, taken on day 0 of MenACWY control vaccination. The sequence derives from an adult in good health.

The CDR3 spells CASSAGFKQYF. The CDR3 DNA follows: TGTGCCAGCAGTGCGGGCTTCAAGCAGTACTTC. The chain is built from TRBV2 and TRBJ2-7; unclear D gene. The germline gives CDR1 SNHLY, CDR2 FYNNEI. V lost 4 bases and J lost 8, with 9 bases in between. This CDR3 region has 11 residues.